This TCR beta chain was retrieved from a study of cytomegalovirus exposure and HLA in healthy donors. Findings and limits, study-wide: In a later analysis, TCR beta V- and J-gene trimming was associated with a missense DCLRE1C variant. Only CMV serostatus was available as immune exposure information. Roughly 170 TCR beta chains were listed as cytomegalovirus-associated.

Amplification used 60 Vbeta primers and 13 Jbeta primers. Produced via immunoSEQ multiplex PCR; TCRdb's table is partial and in-frame only. This table holds roughly 150,000 clones, around 80% found once. The CDR3 has 12 amino acids. V was trimmed by 8 bases and J by 7 bases, leaving 14 bases between them. Germline CDR1 is MNHEY and CDR2 is SVGAGI. With regard to this clone: The antigen remains unidentified.

The sequence derives from a man in his thirties or forties in good health and CMV-seropositive. The rearrangement links TRBV6-5 to TRBJ1-2, with a possible D match to TRBD1 (5 bases). Material for sequencing was PBMCs. Here the CDR3 reads CASRGGSSGYTF. CDR3 nucleotides: TGTGCCAGCCGGGGGGGAAGCTCTGGCTACACCTTC.